This is a list of T cell receptor beta chains from one sample in a study of blood T cell repertoires in COVID-19. The method was immunoSEQ multiplex PCR; TCRdb's version includes in-frame clones alone and lacks a portion of them. The sample contains 120,000 or so clones, approximately 77% of which appear only once. Specimen: peripheral blood. The source of these receptors is a human donor in a cohort sampled during active COVID-19. Both conserved end residues are part of each CDR3. A D gene is named only where the DNA matches it firmly. Only some rows state a clone size, as once, few, many or a class for expanded clones.

v_gene	d_gene	abundance	j_gene	CDR3aa	CDR3nt
TRBV7-8	-	-	TRBJ2-7	CASSLGREEWGPRYEQYF	TGTGCCAGCAGCTTAGGCAGGGAGGAGTGGGGCCCTCGGTACGAGCAGTACTTC
TRBV30	TRBD2	-	TRBJ2-7	CAWSVSGAPYEQYF	TGTGCCTGGAGTGTTAGCGGGGCCCCCTACGAGCAGTACTTC
TRBV27	TRBD2	-	TRBJ2-7	CASSLASGSYEQYF	TGTGCCAGCAGTTTGGCTAGCGGGAGCTACGAGCAGTACTTC
TRBV18	-	-	TRBJ2-7	CASSRGQTSLGNEQYF	TGTGCCAGCTCACGAGGACAGACATCTTTAGGGAACGAGCAGTACTTC
TRBV3-1/TRBV3-2	-	-	TRBJ1-2	CASSRSPGNYGYTF	TGTGCCAGCAGCCGTTCGCCAGGAAACTATGGCTACACCTTC
TRBV28	TRBD1	-	TRBJ1-2	CASSLRTGYGYTF	TGTGCCAGCAGTCTAAGGACAGGCTATGGCTACACCTTC
TRBV7-9	-	-	TRBJ2-7	CASSLLGGRGRHEQYF	TGTGCCAGCAGCTTATTGGGTGGCAGGGGACGACACGAGCAGTACTTC
TRBV3-1/TRBV3-2	TRBD1	-	TRBJ1-1	CASSPVWTGGLDTEAFF	TGTGCCAGCAGCCCCGTTTGGACAGGGGGCTTAGACACTGAAGCTTTCTTT
TRBV5-5	TRBD2	few	TRBJ2-7	CASSLEGLAAEVQYF	TGTGCCAGCAGCTTGGAGGGACTAGCGGCGGAGGTGCAGTACTTC
TRBV6-2/TRBV6-3	TRBD2	once	TRBJ2-5	CASSYLAGWETQYF	TGTGCCAGCAGTTACCTAGCGGGATGGGAGACCCAGTACTTC
TRBV30	-	-	TRBJ2-7	CAWSVPPNAYEQYF	TGTGCCTGGAGTGTCCCCCCTAATGCCTACGAGCAGTACTTC
TRBV7-6	-	-	TRBJ1-3	CASSLRRGGGNTIYF	TGTGCCAGCAGCTTAAGGCGAGGAGGGGGAAACACCATATATTTT
TRBV29-1	TRBD2	-	TRBJ2-7	CSAEGASGSFYEQYF	TGCAGCGCCGAAGGGGCTAGCGGGAGTTTCTACGAGCAGTACTTC
TRBV3-1/TRBV3-2	TRBD2	-	TRBJ2-7	CASSQDRTSGFIYEQYF	TGTGCCAGCAGCCAAGACCGGACTAGCGGATTTATCTACGAGCAGTACTTC
TRBV6-6	TRBD1	-	TRBJ2-7	CASSSPPGTGAGEQYF	TGTGCCAGCAGTTCACCGCCGGGCACAGGGGCAGGCGAGCAGTACTTC
TRBV3-1/TRBV3-2	TRBD1	-	TRBJ1-2	CASSQDWQGASHGYTF	TGTGCCAGCAGCCAAGATTGGCAGGGGGCTTCCCATGGCTACACCTTC
TRBV29-1	TRBD1	-	TRBJ2-7	CSVVRGTGGSEQYF	TGCAGCGTTGTGAGGGGGACAGGGGGATCCGAGCAGTACTTC
TRBV4-1	TRBD1	-	TRBJ2-1	CASSPQRTGANEQFF	TGCGCCAGCAGCCCTCAGAGGACAGGGGCCAATGAGCAGTTCTTC
TRBV4-1	-	-	TRBJ2-1	CASSQGGTYNEQFF	TGCGCCAGCAGCCAAGGTGGCACGTACAATGAGCAGTTCTTC
TRBV7-6	-	-	TRBJ2-7	CASSPSSGYEQYF	TGTGCCAGCAGCCCCTCATCAGGGTACGAGCAGTACTTC
TRBV19	-	-	TRBJ1-2	CASANTGRDYGYTF	TGTGCCAGCGCGAACACAGGGCGAGACTATGGCTACACCTTC
TRBV7-9	-	few	TRBJ1-1	CASSLEPGAEAFF	TGTGCCAGCAGCTTAGAACCAGGGGCTGAAGCTTTCTTT
TRBV18	TRBD1	-	TRBJ2-7	CASSSKRTGSSYEQYF	TGTGCCAGCTCATCCAAACGGACAGGGAGCTCCTACGAGCAGTACTTC
TRBV5-6	TRBD1	-	TRBJ1-6	CASSLDRTGRSPLHF	TGTGCCAGCAGCTTGGATAGGACAGGGCGTTCACCCCTCCACTTT
TRBV19	-	few	TRBJ1-1	CASSLGNTEAFF	TGTGCCAGTAGCCTCGGGAACACTGAAGCTTTCTTT
TRBV6-5	-	few	TRBJ2-7	CASSYVQGSSYEQYF	TGTGCCAGCAGTTACGTCCAGGGGTCGTCCTACGAGCAGTACTTC
TRBV11-3	TRBD2	-	TRBJ2-7	CASSSLAGVNEQYF	TGTGCCAGCAGCTCCCTAGCGGGAGTTAACGAGCAGTACTTC
TRBV13	-	-	TRBJ2-7	CASSSTTGYEQYF	TGTGCCAGCAGCTCCACGACAGGTTACGAGCAGTACTTC
TRBV7-6	-	-	TRBJ1-3	CASSAEDSSGNTIYF	TGTGCCAGCAGCGCTGAGGACAGCTCTGGAAACACCATATATTTT
TRBV24-1	TRBD1	-	TRBJ2-1	CATSDSRQGDNEQFF	TGTGCCACCAGTGATTCCCGACAGGGCGACAATGAGCAGTTCTTC
TRBV15	-	few	TRBJ2-1	CATSRDQGGYNEQFF	TGTGCCACCAGCAGAGATCAGGGGGGCTACAATGAGCAGTTCTTC
TRBV27	-	-	TRBJ1-1	CASSLVANTEAFF	TGTGCCAGCAGTCTAGTGGCGAACACTGAAGCTTTCTTT
TRBV10-2	TRBD1	few	TRBJ1-1	CASSDPKGQGNKEAFF	TGCGCCAGCAGCGACCCCAAGGGACAGGGGAATAAGGAAGCTTTCTTT
TRBV7-8	-	once	TRBJ2-7	CASSSPSGTGWAYEQYF	TGTGCCAGCAGCTCCCCCTCCGGCACAGGGTGGGCCTACGAGCAGTACTTC
TRBV6-1	-	-	TRBJ2-5	CASSEALKGRISQETQYF	TGTGCCAGCAGTGAAGCCCTTAAGGGGAGGATCTCGCAAGAGACCCAGTACTTC
TRBV3-1/TRBV3-2	-	-	TRBJ1-2	CASSQGRGDYGYTF	TGTGCCAGCAGCCAAGGCAGGGGCGACTATGGCTACACCTTC
TRBV27	-	few	TRBJ2-7	CASSFGGAAIEQYF	TGTGCCAGCAGTTTCGGTGGAGCAGCAATCGAGCAGTACTTC
TRBV7-9	TRBD1	once	TRBJ1-4	CASSSGTGRNEKLFF	TGTGCCAGCAGCTCCGGGACAGGTCGGAATGAAAAACTGTTTTTT
TRBV3-1/TRBV3-2	TRBD1	-	TRBJ2-7	CASSLDRGPYEQYF	TGTGCCAGCAGCCTCGACAGGGGTCCGTACGAGCAGTACTTC
TRBV28	TRBD1	-	TRBJ2-7	CASSLGQDPKEQYF	TGTGCCAGCAGTTTGGGACAGGACCCGAAGGAGCAGTACTTC
TRBV7-8	-	-	TRBJ1-1	CASSLELALNTEAFF	TGTGCCAGCAGCTTAGAGCTAGCGTTGAACACTGAAGCTTTCTTT
TRBV5-8	-	-	TRBJ2-7	CASSPMGASYEQYF	TGTGCCAGCAGCCCCATGGGGGCCTCCTACGAGCAGTACTTC
TRBV5-5	-	-	TRBJ2-7	CASSSSLGAYEQYF	TGTGCCAGCAGCTCCTCATTAGGAGCCTACGAGCAGTACTTC